These T cell receptor beta chains were read from a single sample in a study of identical twins. MiXCR was run by TCRdb on the 5' RACE reads, yielding one entry per CDR3 protein. The sample lists roughly 570,000 distinct CDR3 sequences, nearly 10% occurring once. This same sample was also part of a study on yellow fever vaccine responses in identical twins.

Sample: PBMCs. The receptors were sampled from a woman in her late teens or twenties in good health. The CDR3 runs from the conserved cysteine through the conserved F or W. D genes are given only for firm matches. Part of the rows lack a size; the others show once, few, many or a class for expanded clones.

v_call	j_call	d_call	clone_size	cdr3_nt	cdr3_aa
TRBV20-1	TRBJ2-7	TRBD2	.	TGCAGTGCTAAGAGGGCTAGCGGATACGAGCAGTACTTC	CSAKRASGYEQYF
TRBV5-4	TRBJ1-2	.	few	TGTGCCAGCAGCTTGTACCGAAATTACTACTACACCTTC	CASSLYRNYYYTF
TRBV4-3	TRBJ2-1	.	once	TGCGCCAGCAGCCAGGGATTCTACAATGAGCAGTTCTTC	CASSQGFYNEQFF
TRBV27	TRBJ2-1	TRBD1	.	TGTGCCAGCAGCCTTACTCCGGGACAGGGAAATGAGCAGTTCTTC	CASSLTPGQGNEQFF
TRBV7-8	TRBJ2-5	TRBD1	few	TGTGCCAGCAGCTTCCGGACAGGGGCCCTGCAAGAGACCCAGTACTTC	CASSFRTGALQETQYF
TRBV12-3/TRBV12-4	TRBJ2-2	TRBD1	many	TGTGCCAGCAGTTCCTTGGGACAGGGGTCCTCCACCGGGGAGCTGTTTTTT	CASSSLGQGSSTGELFF
TRBV5-1	TRBJ1-4	.	many	TGCGCCAGCAGTCCGGGGAATAATGAAAAACTGTTTTTT	CASSPGNNEKLFF
TRBV15	TRBJ2-7	.	many	TGTGCCACCAGCAGAGATCTACGAGGGAACTACGAGCAGTACTTC	CATSRDLRGNYEQYF
TRBV6-1	TRBJ2-7	.	.	TGTGCCAGCAGCCGAGGTTTCGGGATAGGATACGAGCAGTACTTC	CASSRGFGIGYEQYF
TRBV11-2	TRBJ1-4	.	few	TGTGCCAGCAGCTTAGCCCCCGCCACGGAACTGTTTTTT	CASSLAPATELFF
TRBV6-2/TRBV6-3	TRBJ2-2	TRBD2	few	TGTGCCAGCAGTTACGGCGGGGGAGCTCTAAACACCGGGGAGCTGTTTTTT	CASSYGGGALNTGELFF
TRBV20-1	TRBJ2-7	.	few	TGCAGTGCTAGACCCCCCGCCGGGGGAGCTACCTACGAGCAGTACTTC	CSARPPAGGATYEQYF
TRBV2	TRBJ1-2	TRBD1	.	TGTGCCAGCAGTGGGGGTATGGGGACAGGTTATGGCTACACCTTC	CASSGGMGTGYGYTF
TRBV5-1	TRBJ2-7	.	many	TGCGCCAGCAGCTCCTCTGAGGCGGATCCATACGAGCAGTACTTC	CASSSSEADPYEQYF
TRBV20-1	TRBJ2-3	TRBD2	many	TGCAGTGCTAGAGATCGACTAGCGGGGCCTGTAGATACGCAGTATTTT	CSARDRLAGPVDTQYF
TRBV5-6	TRBJ2-3	.	few	TGTGCCAGCAGCTCGGACCTATTACTCGGGGGAGATACGCAGTATTTT	CASSSDLLLGGDTQYF
TRBV12-3/TRBV12-4	TRBJ2-5	.	many	TGTGCCAGCAGTTGGATTGTTGAGACCCAGTACTTC	CASSWIVETQYF
TRBV20-1	TRBJ2-7	.	few	TGCAGTGCTAGAGTAGCGGTCGAGCAGTACTTC	CSARVAVEQYF
TRBV20-1	TRBJ2-3	.	.	TGCAGTGCTAGACAGGATAGCGCAGATACGCAGTATTTT	CSARQDSADTQYF
TRBV20-1	TRBJ2-3	.	many	TGCAGTGCTAGAGAGGGCGGGATCCCCACAGATACGCAGTATTTT	CSAREGGIPTDTQYF
TRBV6-5	TRBJ2-3	.	.	TGTGCCAGCAGGAACCTTAATACGCAGTATTTT	CASRNLNTQYF
TRBV7-9	TRBJ1-1	.	few	TGTGCCAGCAGCTTAGGATTAGGAGGCGCTTTCTTT	CASSLGLGGAFF
TRBV7-9	TRBJ2-3	.	.	TGTGCCAGCAGCTCCCTGGGCTCGTCCACAGATACGCAGTATTTT	CASSSLGSSTDTQYF
TRBV7-9	TRBJ2-3	.	many	TGTGCCAGCAGCTCCGGACCCAGAGGGACAGATACGCAGTATTTT	CASSSGPRGTDTQYF
TRBV20-1	TRBJ2-1	.	many	TGCAGTGCTAGCTCCCCCGACGGTGAGCAGTTCTTC	CSASSPDGEQFF
TRBV10-2	TRBJ2-7	TRBD2	.	TGCGCCAGCAGTGAGACTAGCGGGAGGCCCACGGACGAGGAGCAGTACTTC	CASSETSGRPTDEEQYF
TRBV10-3	TRBJ2-2	TRBD1	.	TGTGCCATCAGCGACCCTCATATTGACAGGGGGTCGACCGGGGAGCTGTTTTTT	CAISDPHIDRGSTGELFF
TRBV3-1	TRBJ2-1	.	many	TGTGCCAGCAGCCAAGTAGTGGGTTTTCGTGAGCAGTTCTTC	CASSQVVGFREQFF
TRBV6-4	TRBJ2-1	TRBD2	few	TGTGCCAGCAGTGCATCTAGCGGAAAGGGTAATGAGCAGTTCTTC	CASSASSGKGNEQFF
TRBV6-2/TRBV6-3	TRBJ2-1	.	.	.	CASSSSGLAVYEQFF
TRBV11-2	TRBJ2-3	.	few	TGTGCCAGCAGCCGCGTCCCAGATACGCAGTATTTT	CASSRVPDTQYF
TRBV5-1	TRBJ2-2	TRBD2	few	TGCGCCAGCAGCTTGGGTCTAGCGGGATACACCGGGGAGCTGTTTTTT	CASSLGLAGYTGELFF
TRBV28	TRBJ2-2	.	.	TGTGCCAGCAGTTCTCTAGAGATAGTGGCCACCGGGGAGCTGTTTTTT	CASSSLEIVATGELFF
TRBV20-1	TRBJ2-7	.	many	TGCAGTGCAGAGACTGAACTCATCTCCTACGAGCAGTACTTC	CSAETELISYEQYF
TRBV5-1	TRBJ2-7	TRBD1	many	TGCGCCAGCAGCTCACAGGGGGTCTACGAGCAGTACTTC	CASSSQGVYEQYF
TRBV20-1	TRBJ2-3	.	few	TGCAGTGCTAGAGATTGGGGTCCCAGCACAGATACGCAGTATTTT	CSARDWGPSTDTQYF
TRBV14	TRBJ2-7	.	.	TGTGCCCCCTGCCATTGGCTGCTGGGGGCCTACGAGCAGTACTTC	CAPCHWLLGAYEQYF
TRBV20-1	TRBJ2-1	.	.	TGCAGTGCTAGGAGGGACCAAAGCTCCTACAATGAGCAGTTCTTC	CSARRDQSSYNEQFF
TRBV4-3	TRBJ2-7	TRBD1	many	TGCGCCAGCAGCCAAGATCCCTGGACAGGGAACGAGCAGTACTTC	CASSQDPWTGNEQYF
TRBV18	TRBJ2-7	TRBD1	.	TGTGCCAGCTCACCGTCGGACAGGGGGTACTCCTACGAGCAGTACTTC	CASSPSDRGYSYEQYF
TRBV19	TRBJ2-1	TRBD1	few	TGTGCCAGTAGTGTGACAGGGGGCGTTGAGCAGTTCTTC	CASSVTGGVEQFF
TRBV10-1	TRBJ1-5	.	.	TGCGCCAGCAGTGTCTACCTAGGGGTTATAGGTTGTAATCAGCCCCAGCATTTT	CASSVYLGVIGCNQPQHF
TRBV7-9	TRBJ2-1	TRBD1	.	TGTGCCAGCAGCTTAGTAACTGGGACAGGGCCCGCTGAGCAGTTCTTC	CASSLVTGTGPAEQFF
TRBV7-3	TRBJ2-2	TRBD1	few	TGTGCCAGCAGCTTATATCAGGGGGCCGGGGAGCTGTTTTTT	CASSLYQGAGELFF
TRBV5-5	TRBJ2-7	.	few	TGTGCCAGTCGGGACGGAACCTACGAGCAGTACTTC	CASRDGTYEQYF